This T cell receptor beta chain stems from a study of cytomegalovirus exposure and HLA in healthy donors. Findings and caveats of the study: Accounts indicate the classifier identified cytomegalovirus status with strong specificity and sensitivity.

Details on this clone: What it recognizes is unknown.

Use of 60 Vbeta and 13 Jbeta primers characterized the PCR. Here immunoSEQ multiplex PCR was the method, and the copy in TCRdb shows in-frame clones only, minus some. The sample consists of approximately 200,000 clones, roughly 80% of them appearing once. Source material: PBMCs. The origin of this receptor is a woman in her forties or fifties in good health and CMV-seropositive.

The DNA for the CDR3 is TGTGCCAGCAGTGAATCCCCTTCAGGTAGCGGGGGGCCCCCAACCCAGTACTTC. This translates into CASSESPSGSGGPPTQYF. This sequence joins TRBV25-1 and TRBJ2-5; 10 bases align to TRBD2. The V segment lost 1 base and the J segment 8 bases; nucleotides outside the gene matches: 16. Germline CDR1 and CDR2: MGHDK and SYGVNS. This CDR3 has 18 amino acids.